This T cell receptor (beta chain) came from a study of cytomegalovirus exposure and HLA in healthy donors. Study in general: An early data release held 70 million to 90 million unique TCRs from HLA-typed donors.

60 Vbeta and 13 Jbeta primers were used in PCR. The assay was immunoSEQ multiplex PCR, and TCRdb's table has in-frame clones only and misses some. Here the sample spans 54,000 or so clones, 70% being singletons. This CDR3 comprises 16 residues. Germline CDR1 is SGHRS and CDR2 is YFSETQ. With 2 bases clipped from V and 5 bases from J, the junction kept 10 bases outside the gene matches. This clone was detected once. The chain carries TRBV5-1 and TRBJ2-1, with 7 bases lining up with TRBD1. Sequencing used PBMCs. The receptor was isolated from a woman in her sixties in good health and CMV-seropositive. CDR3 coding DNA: TGCGCCAGCAGCTTACTAATACGACAGGGTAACAATGAGCAGTTCTTC. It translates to CASSLLIRQGNNEQFF.